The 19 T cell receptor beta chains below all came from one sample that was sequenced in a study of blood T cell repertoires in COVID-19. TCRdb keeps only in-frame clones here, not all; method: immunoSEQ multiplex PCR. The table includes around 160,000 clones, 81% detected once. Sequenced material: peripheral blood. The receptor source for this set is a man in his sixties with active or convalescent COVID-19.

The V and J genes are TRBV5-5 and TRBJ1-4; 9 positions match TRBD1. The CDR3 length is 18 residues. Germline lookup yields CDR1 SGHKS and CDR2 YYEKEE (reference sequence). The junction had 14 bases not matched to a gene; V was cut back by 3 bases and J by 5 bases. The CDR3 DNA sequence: TGTGCCAGCAGCTGGGGGGACAGGGCCTCCTCCACGAATGAAAAACTGTTTTTT. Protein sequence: CASSWGDRASSTNEKLFF.

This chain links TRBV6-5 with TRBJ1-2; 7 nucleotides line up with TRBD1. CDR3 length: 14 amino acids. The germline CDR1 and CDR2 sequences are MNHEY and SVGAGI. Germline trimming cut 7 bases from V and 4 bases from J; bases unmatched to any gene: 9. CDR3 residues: CASNPGQKSYGYTF. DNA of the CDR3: TGTGCCAGCAACCCGGGACAGAAAAGCTATGGCTACACCTTC.

CDR3 sequence: CASSQGTGNDGYTF. DNA of the CDR3: TGTGCCAGCAGCCAAGGGACAGGGAACGATGGCTACACCTTC. This rearrangement joins TRBV3-1 (or the pseudogene TRBV3-2) to TRBJ1-2; the match to TRBD1 covers 8 bases. V shed 1 base, J shed 6 bases, and the junction held 4 bases outside the gene matches. CDR1 is LGHDT, CDR2 YNNKEL, per germline (reference sequence). The CDR3 has 14 residues.

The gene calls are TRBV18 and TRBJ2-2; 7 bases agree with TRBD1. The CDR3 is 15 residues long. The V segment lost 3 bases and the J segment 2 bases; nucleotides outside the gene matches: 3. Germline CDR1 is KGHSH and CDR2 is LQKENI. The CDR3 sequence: CASSPGQVNTGELFF. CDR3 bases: TGTGCCAGCTCACCTGGACAGGTTAACACCGGGGAGCTGTTTTTT.

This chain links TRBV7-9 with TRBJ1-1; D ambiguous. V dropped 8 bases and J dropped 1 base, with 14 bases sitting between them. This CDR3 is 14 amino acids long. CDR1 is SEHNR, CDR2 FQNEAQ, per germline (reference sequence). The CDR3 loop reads CASRRESENTEAFF. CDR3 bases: TGTGCCAGCCGCCGGGAAAGCGAGAACACTGAAGCTTTCTTT.

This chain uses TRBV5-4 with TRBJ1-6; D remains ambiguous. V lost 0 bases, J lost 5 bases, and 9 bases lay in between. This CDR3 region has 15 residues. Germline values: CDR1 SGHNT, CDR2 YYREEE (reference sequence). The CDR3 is CASSLAGTHNSPLHF. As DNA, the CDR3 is TGTGCCAGCAGCTTGGCGGGTACCCATAATTCACCCCTCCACTTT.

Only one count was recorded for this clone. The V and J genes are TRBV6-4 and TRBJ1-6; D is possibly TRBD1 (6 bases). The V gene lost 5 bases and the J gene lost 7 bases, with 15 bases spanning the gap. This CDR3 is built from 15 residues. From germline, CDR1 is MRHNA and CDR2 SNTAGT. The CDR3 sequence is CASSFDLGGNSPLHF. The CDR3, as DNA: TGTGCCAGCAGTTTCGATCTTGGGGGCAATTCACCCCTCCACTTT.

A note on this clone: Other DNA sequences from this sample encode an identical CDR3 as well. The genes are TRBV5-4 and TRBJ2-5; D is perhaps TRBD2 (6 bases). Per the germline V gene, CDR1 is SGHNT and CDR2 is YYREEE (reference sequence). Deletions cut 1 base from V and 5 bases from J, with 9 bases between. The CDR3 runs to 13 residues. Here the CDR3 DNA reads TGTGCCAGCAGCTTGCCAGGGAGGGAGACCCAGTACTTC. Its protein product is CASSLPGRETQYF.

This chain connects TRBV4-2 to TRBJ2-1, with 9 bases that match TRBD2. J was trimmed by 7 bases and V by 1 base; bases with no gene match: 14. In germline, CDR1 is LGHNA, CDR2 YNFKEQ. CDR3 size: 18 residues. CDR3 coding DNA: TGTGCCAGCAGCCAAGGGCTTAGAGTTGCTAGCGGGAAAAATGAGCAGTTCTTC. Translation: CASSQGLRVASGKNEQFF.

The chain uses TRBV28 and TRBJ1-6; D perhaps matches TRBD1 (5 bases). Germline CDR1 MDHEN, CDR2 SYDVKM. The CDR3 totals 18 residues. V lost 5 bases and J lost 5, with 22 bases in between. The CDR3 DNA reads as TGTGCCAGCAGTCCCCTTTGGCAGGGTGATACGGATAATTCACCCCTCCACTTT. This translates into CASSPLWQGDTDNSPLHF.

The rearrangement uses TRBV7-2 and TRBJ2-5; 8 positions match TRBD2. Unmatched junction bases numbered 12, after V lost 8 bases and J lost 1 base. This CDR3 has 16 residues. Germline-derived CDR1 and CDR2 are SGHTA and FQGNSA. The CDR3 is CASSPPGGYIQETQYF. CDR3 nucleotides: TGTGCCAGCTCCCCTCCGGGAGGGTATATCCAAGAGACCCAGTACTTC.

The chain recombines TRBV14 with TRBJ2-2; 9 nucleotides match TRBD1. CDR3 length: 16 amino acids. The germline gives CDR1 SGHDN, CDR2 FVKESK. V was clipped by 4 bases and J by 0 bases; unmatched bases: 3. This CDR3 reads CASSLRTGANTGELFF. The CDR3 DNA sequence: TGTGCCAGCAGCCTAAGGACAGGGGCGAACACCGGGGAGCTGTTTTTT.

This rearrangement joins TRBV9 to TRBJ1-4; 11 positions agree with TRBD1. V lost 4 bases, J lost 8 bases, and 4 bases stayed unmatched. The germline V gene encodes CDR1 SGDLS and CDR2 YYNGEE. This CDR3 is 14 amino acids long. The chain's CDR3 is CASSPRTGGEKLFF. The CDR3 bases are TGTGCCAGCAGCCCCCGGACAGGGGGCGAAAAACTGTTTTTT. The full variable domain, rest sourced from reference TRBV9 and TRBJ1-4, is DSGVTQTPKHLITATGQRVTLRCSPRSGDLSVYWYQQSLDQGLQFLIQYYNGEERAKGNILERFSAQQFPDLHSELNLSSLELGDSALYFCASSPRTGGEKLFFGSGTQLSVL.

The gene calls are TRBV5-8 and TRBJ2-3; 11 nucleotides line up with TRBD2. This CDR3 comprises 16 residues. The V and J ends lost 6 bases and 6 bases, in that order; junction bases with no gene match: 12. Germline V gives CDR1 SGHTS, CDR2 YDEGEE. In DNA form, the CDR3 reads TGTGCCAGCAACCCCGCTTGGGTAGCGGGGGGGGATACGCAGTATTTT. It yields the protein CASNPAWVAGGDTQYF.

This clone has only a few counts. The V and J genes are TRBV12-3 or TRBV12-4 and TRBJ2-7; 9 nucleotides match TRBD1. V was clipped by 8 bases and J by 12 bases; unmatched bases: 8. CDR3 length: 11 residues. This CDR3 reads CASGGQGRAYF. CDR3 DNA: TGTGCCAGCGGCGGACAGGGGCGTGCGTACTTC.

This chain's CDR3 is CASSLEGSGGGRQETQYF. CDR3 nucleotides: TGTGCCAGCAGCTTAGAGGGGAGCGGGGGTGGACGCCAAGAGACCCAGTACTTC. This chain joins TRBV7-6 and TRBJ2-5; 8 bases match TRBD2. The CDR3 is made up of 18 amino acids. After removal of 1 base from V and 1 base from J, the junction contained 11 bases not matched to a gene. Germline V gene lookup returns CDR1 SGHVS and CDR2 FNYEAQ.

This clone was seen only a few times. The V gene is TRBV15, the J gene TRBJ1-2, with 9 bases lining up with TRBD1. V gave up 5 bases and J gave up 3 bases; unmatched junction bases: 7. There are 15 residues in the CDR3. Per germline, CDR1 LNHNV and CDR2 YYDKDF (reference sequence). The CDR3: CATSERTGADYGYTF. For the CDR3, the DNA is TGTGCCACCAGCGAACGGACAGGGGCGGACTATGGCTACACCTTC. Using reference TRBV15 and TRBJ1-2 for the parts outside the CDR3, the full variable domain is DAMVIQNPRYQVTQFGKPVTLSCSQTLNHNVMYWYQQKSSQAPKLLFHYYDKDFNNEADTPDNFQSRRPNTSFCFLDIRSPGLGDTAMYLCATSERTGADYGYTFGSGTRLTVV.

CDR3 nucleotides: TGTGCCAGCAGCGTAGATTCAGGGTATGGCTACACCTTC. Protein: CASSVDSGYGYTF. The chain links TRBV9 to TRBJ1-2; a possible D gene is TRBD1 (5 bases). Trimming removed 0 bases at V and 5 bases at J, with 8 bases between. This CDR3 has 13 residues. Germline V lookup: CDR1 SGDLS, CDR2 YYNGEE. The full variable domain, completed using reference TRBV9 and TRBJ1-2, is DSGVTQTPKHLITATGQRVTLRCSPRSGDLSVYWYQQSLDQGLQFLIQYYNGEERAKGNILERFSAQQFPDLHSELNLSSLELGDSALYFCASSVDSGYGYTFGSGTRLTVV.

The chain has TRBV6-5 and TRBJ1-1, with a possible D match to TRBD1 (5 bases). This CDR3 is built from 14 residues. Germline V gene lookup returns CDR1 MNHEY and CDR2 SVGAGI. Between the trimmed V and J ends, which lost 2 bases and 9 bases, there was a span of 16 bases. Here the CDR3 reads CASSYQAGLLQAFF. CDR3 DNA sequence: TGTGCCAGCAGTTACCAGGCAGGGCTACTTCAAGCTTTCTTT.